The 18 T cell receptor beta chains in this list originate from one sample, sequenced in a study of blood T cell repertoires in COVID-19 (dated by TCRdb to the early 2020s). The library was made by the immunoSEQ multiplex PCR assay. TCRdb stores this immuneACCESS table with in-frame sequences only. Part of the clones is absent; in the studies checked, under half of the shortfall reflects unresolved V genes, and no reason is known for the rest. The sample has over 150,000 clones on record, roughly 83% of them singletons. The ten largest clones take up roughly a tenth of the sample. Sample: peripheral blood. These TCRs come from an elderly woman with active or convalescent COVID-19.

The chain carries TRBV19 and TRBJ2-1; tentative D call: TRBD2 (5 bases). The length of the CDR3 is 13 residues. V was trimmed by 5 bases and J by 10 bases, leaving 15 bases between them. Germline V CDR1 and CDR2: LNHDA, SQIVND (reference sequence). In nucleotides, the CDR3 is TGTGCCAGTAGTCCAGGAACCTCGGGGGAGCAGTTCTTC. This encodes CASSPGTSGEQFF.

This chain links TRBV7-2 with TRBJ2-7; D not certain. Germline values: CDR1 SGHTA, CDR2 FQGNSA. CDR3 length: 14 amino acids. The germline V and J ends were trimmed by 2 bases and 2 bases, with 10 bases remaining between them. The CDR3 DNA follows: TGTGCCAGCAGCTTACGGGTATCACCCTACGAGCAGTACTTC. Its translation is CASSLRVSPYEQYF. Full variable domain (rest looked up from reference TRBV7-2 and TRBJ2-7): GAGVSQSPSNKVTEKGKDVELRCDPISGHTALYWYRQSLGQGLEFLIYFQGNSAPDKSGLPSDRFSAERTGGSVSTLTIQRTQQEDSAVYLCASSLRVSPYEQYFGPGTRLTVT.

The chain uses TRBV7-9 and TRBJ2-1; TRBD2 matches at 8 bases. The germline V gene encodes CDR1 SEHNR and CDR2 FQNEAQ (reference sequence). V gave up 5 bases and J gave up 7 bases; unmatched junction bases: 13. The length of the CDR3 is 16 residues. The CDR3 DNA sequence: TGTGCCAGCAGCGCAATTTCGGGGGGGCGTTTTAATGAGCAGTTCTTC. Encoded protein: CASSAISGGRFNEQFF.

In the case of this clone: Other nucleotide sequences in the sample specify the same CDR3. The chain joins TRBV18 to TRBJ1-5, with no clear D. The ends were cut back, 3 bases at V and 0 bases at J, with 3 bases in the middle. CDR1 is KGHSH, CDR2 LQKENI, per germline. The CDR3 has 13 residues. The CDR3, as DNA: TGTGCCAGCTCACCGTATAGCAATCAGCCCCAGCATTTT. This gives the protein CASSPYSNQPQHF. Using reference TRBV18 and TRBJ1-5 for the parts outside the CDR3, the full variable domain is NAGVMQNPRHLVRRRGQEARLRCSPMKGHSHVYWYRQLPEEGLKFMVYLQKENIIDESGMPKERFSAEFPKEGPSILRIQQVVRGDSAAYFCASSPYSNQPQHFGDGTRLSIL.

The V call is TRBV6-5, the J call TRBJ1-2; possible D gene TRBD1, 5 bases. The germline V gene has CDR1 MNHEY and CDR2 SVGAGI. Deletions cut 6 bases from V and 3 bases from J, with 17 bases between. The CDR3 length is 15 residues. The CDR3 sequence is CASRGTPTGDYGYTF. CDR3 nucleotide sequence: TGTGCCAGCAGGGGAACGCCAACGGGGGACTATGGCTACACCTTC.

The chain is built from TRBV27 and TRBJ2-7, with a weak D call TRBD2 (6 bases). CDR1 and CDR2 from the germline V gene are MNHEY and SMNVEV (reference sequence). The CDR3 extends over 15 amino acids. With 10 bases removed from V and 1 base from J, the gap between germline ends came to 20 bases. Written as DNA, the CDR3 is TGTGCCACCTCCCGACCGGGACTTAAATCCTACGAGCAGTACTTC. Translated, it gives CATSRPGLKSYEQYF.

The V call is TRBV10-3, the J call TRBJ2-2, with 10 positions matching TRBD1. Germline lookup yields CDR1 ENHRY and CDR2 SYGVKD. V gave up 5 bases and J gave up 4 bases; unmatched junction bases: 4. The CDR3 consists of 15 residues. DNA for the CDR3: TGTGCCATCAGTTTTGACAGGGGGCTCACCGGGGAGCTGTTTTTT. It translates to CAISFDRGLTGELFF.

The rearrangement joins TRBV7-9 to TRBJ1-5, with a weak D call TRBD1 (6 bases). Germline CDR1 and CDR2: SEHNR and FQNEAQ (reference sequence). Trimming stripped 5 bases from V and 5 bases from J, with 22 bases between. The CDR3 is made up of 17 amino acids. CDR3 sequence: CASSAAGGGLDDQPQHF. CDR3 in DNA: TGTGCCAGCAGCGCAGCGGGGGGGGGCCTAGACGATCAGCCCCAGCATTTT.

In its sample, this clone is medium-sized. V and J are TRBV12-3 or TRBV12-4 and TRBJ1-3, with D unclear. The CDR3 length is 13 residues. Trimming stripped 1 base from V and 4 bases from J, with 5 bases between. The CDR3 is CASSLGRGNTIYF. The CDR3 DNA follows: TGTGCCAGCAGTTTAGGTCGGGGAAACACCATATATTTT.

The rearrangement links TRBV6-6 to TRBJ1-5; 10 nucleotides line up with TRBD1. J lost 6 bases, V lost 6 bases, and 8 bases had no gene match. CDR3 length: 15 residues. CDR1 and CDR2 (germline): MNHNY, SVGAGI (reference sequence). CDR3 sequence (DNA): TGTGCCAGCAGGCTGCGACAGGGGGCGGTTCAGCCCCAGCATTTT. Residues: CASRLRQGAVQPQHF.

The chain recombines TRBV6-2 or TRBV6-3 with TRBJ2-7; tentative D call: TRBD1 (6 bases). The V gene lost 6 bases and the J gene lost 0 bases, with 15 bases spanning the gap. Germline lookup yields CDR1 MNHEY and CDR2 SVGEGT. The CDR3 is 15 amino acids. This chain's CDR3 is CASSKDRRSSYEQYF. The CDR3 coding sequence is TGTGCCAGCAGCAAAGACAGGAGGAGCTCCTACGAGCAGTACTTC.

The V gene is TRBV9, the J gene TRBJ1-1; TRBD1 is a possible D gene (6 bases). Germline CDR1 and CDR2: SGDLS and YYNGEE. This CDR3 has 15 amino acids. V was pared by 4 bases and J by 3 bases, with 16 bases between. The DNA for the CDR3 is TGTGCCAGCAGCTCTTTTGACAGGCGCTACACTGAAGCTTTCTTT. It yields the protein CASSSFDRRYTEAFF.

The chain links TRBV11-3 to TRBJ1-2; D may be TRBD1 (5 bases). This CDR3 is built from 13 residues. V was pared by 1 base and J by 5 bases, with 8 bases between. Germline CDR1 reads SGHNT; CDR2 reads YENEEA. The CDR3 sequence: CASSLGQQYGYTF. In DNA form, the CDR3 reads TGTGCCAGCAGCTTAGGACAGCAGTATGGCTACACCTTC.

The chain couples TRBV9 to TRBJ1-1; 7 bases agree with TRBD1. After removal of 3 bases from V and 5 bases from J, the junction contained 13 bases not matched to a gene. Germline CDR1 and CDR2: SGDLS and YYNGEE. This CDR3 spans 16 amino acids. Here the CDR3 reads CASSEGAGPSGTEAFF. CDR3 DNA sequence: TGTGCCAGCAGCGAGGGGGCCGGGCCCTCGGGAACTGAAGCTTTCTTT.

The chain links TRBV19 to TRBJ1-3, with 7 nucleotides matching TRBD1. Trimming cost V 5 bases and J 0 bases; bases outside gene matches: 1. Germline CDR1 LNHDA, CDR2 SQIVND (reference sequence). CDR3 size: 14 residues. In DNA form, the CDR3 reads TGTGCCAGTAGTGGGACAGCCTCTGGAAACACCATATATTTT. It yields the protein CASSGTASGNTIYF. Full variable domain (remainder filled in from reference TRBV19 and TRBJ1-3): DGGITQSPKYLFRKEGQNVTLSCEQNLNHDAMYWYRQDPGQGLRLIYYSQIVNDFQKGDIAEGYSVSREKKESFPLTVTSAQKNPTAFYLCASSGTASGNTIYFGEGSWLTVV.

This clone was recorded only once. The chain is built from TRBV2 and TRBJ1-2; no definite D call. The CDR3 has 13 amino acids. Between the trimmed V and J ends, which lost 9 bases and 6 bases, there was a span of 17 bases. Germline V gene lookup returns CDR1 SNHLY and CDR2 FYNNEI. As DNA, the CDR3 is TGTGCCAGATCCTTGGCGGAAGGCCATGGCTACACCTTC. Translating it yields CARSLAEGHGYTF.

The chain links TRBV7-3 to TRBJ2-7; tentatively, D is TRBD2 (7 bases). Germline-derived CDR1 and CDR2 are SGHTA and FQGTGA. The CDR3 totals 14 residues. V was cut by 0 bases and J by 6 bases, with 12 bases left in between. This chain's CDR3 is CASSLTGGQSEQYF. The CDR3 region has the DNA TGTGCCAGCAGCTTAACGGGGGGGCAGAGCGAGCAGTACTTC.

This rearrangement joins TRBV20-1 to TRBJ1-2, with D possibly TRBD1 on 5 matching bases. Looked up from germline, CDR1 is DFQATT and CDR2 is SNEGSKA (reference sequence). Trimming removed 7 bases from V and 4 bases from J, with 10 bases in between. The CDR3 covers 11 residues. The CDR3 DNA sequence: TGCAGTGTAACAGGTGGCTATGGCTACACCTTC. It encodes CSVTGGYGYTF.